This TCR beta chain was identified during a study of T cells after yellow fever vaccination. The CDR3 extends over 12 amino acids. CDR1 and CDR2 (germline): LGHDT, YNNKEL (reference sequence). Trimming shortened V by 1 base and J by 9 bases, and 7 bases separated the two germline ends. This clonotype has more than one count but fewer than ten. Making TCR cDNA involved 5'RACE template switching, which added UMIs and a universal primer site. MiXCR, applied by TCRdb to the 5' RACE reads, yields one record per CDR3 protein. Of some 600,000 distinct CDR3 sequences listed, about 12% are singletons. This receptor was obtained from a man in his thirties or forties who received the YFV17D yellow fever vaccine. This chain connects TRBV3-1 to TRBJ2-1, with D hard to call. The sample in question was PBMCs, obtained on the day of the yellow fever booster vaccination. The CDR3 DNA sequence: TGTGCCAGCAGCCAAGGCCTCACTGAGCAGTTCTTC. Residues: CASSQGLTEQFF.